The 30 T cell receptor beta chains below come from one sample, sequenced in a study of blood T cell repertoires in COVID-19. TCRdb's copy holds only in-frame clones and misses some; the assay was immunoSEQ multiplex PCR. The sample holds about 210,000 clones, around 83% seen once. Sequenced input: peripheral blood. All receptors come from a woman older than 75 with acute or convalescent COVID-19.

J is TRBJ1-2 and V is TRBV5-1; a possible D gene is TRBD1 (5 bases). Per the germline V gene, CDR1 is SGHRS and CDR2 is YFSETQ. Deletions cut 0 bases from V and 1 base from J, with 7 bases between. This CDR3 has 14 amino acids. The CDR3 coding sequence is TGCGCCAGCAGCTTGGTCGGGGGTAACTATGGCTACACCTTC. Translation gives CASSLVGGNYGYTF.

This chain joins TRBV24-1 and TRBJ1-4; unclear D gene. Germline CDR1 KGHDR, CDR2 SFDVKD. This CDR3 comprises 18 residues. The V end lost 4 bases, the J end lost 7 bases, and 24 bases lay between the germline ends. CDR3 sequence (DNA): TGTGCCACCAGTGACCGACCCCCTTTAGTGATAGGAGGTGAAAAACTGTTTTTT. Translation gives CATSDRPPLVIGGEKLFF.

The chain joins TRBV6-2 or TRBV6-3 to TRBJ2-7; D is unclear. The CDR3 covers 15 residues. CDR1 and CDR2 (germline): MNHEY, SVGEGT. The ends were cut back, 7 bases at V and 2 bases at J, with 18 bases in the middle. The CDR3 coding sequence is TGTGCCAGCACCCCCGTCGGAACAGCAACCTACGAGCAGTACTTC. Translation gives CASTPVGTATYEQYF.

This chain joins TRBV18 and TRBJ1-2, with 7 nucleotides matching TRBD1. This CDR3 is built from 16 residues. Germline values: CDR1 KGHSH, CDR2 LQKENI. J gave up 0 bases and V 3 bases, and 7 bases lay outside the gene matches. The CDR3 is CASSPITGTANYGYTF. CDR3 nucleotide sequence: TGTGCCAGCTCACCGATAACCGGGACAGCTAACTATGGCTACACCTTC.

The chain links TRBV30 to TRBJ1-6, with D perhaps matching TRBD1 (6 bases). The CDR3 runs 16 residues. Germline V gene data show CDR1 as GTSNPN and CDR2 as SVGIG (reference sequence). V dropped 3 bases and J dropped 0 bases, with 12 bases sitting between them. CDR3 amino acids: CAWSEGGASYNSPLHF. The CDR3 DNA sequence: TGTGCCTGGAGCGAGGGGGGGGCCTCCTATAATTCACCCCTCCACTTT.

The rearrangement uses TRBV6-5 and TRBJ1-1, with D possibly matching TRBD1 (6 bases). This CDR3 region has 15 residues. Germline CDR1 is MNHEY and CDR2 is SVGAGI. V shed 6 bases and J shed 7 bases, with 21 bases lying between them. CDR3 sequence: CASRDRSVNLREAFF. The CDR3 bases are TGTGCCAGCAGAGACAGGTCGGTTAATCTACGTGAAGCTTTCTTT.

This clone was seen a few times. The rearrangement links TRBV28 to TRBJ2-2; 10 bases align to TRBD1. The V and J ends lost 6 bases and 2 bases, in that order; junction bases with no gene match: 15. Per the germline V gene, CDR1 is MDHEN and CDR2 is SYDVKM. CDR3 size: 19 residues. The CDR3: CASSQWAGTGAFNTGELFF. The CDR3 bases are TGTGCCAGCAGCCAATGGGCCGGGACAGGGGCTTTTAACACCGGGGAGCTGTTTTTT.

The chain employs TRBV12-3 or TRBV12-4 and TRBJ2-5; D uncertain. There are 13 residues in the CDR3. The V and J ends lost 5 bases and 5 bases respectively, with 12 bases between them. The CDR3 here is CASSPDFGETQYF. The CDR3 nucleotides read TGTGCCAGCAGTCCAGACTTCGGGGAGACCCAGTACTTC.

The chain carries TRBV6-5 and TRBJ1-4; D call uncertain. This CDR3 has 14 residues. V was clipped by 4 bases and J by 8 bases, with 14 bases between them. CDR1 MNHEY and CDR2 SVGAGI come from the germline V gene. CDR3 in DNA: TGTGCCAGCAGTTTTGGTTTGGGCTGGGAAAAACTGTTTTTT. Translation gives CASSFGLGWEKLFF.

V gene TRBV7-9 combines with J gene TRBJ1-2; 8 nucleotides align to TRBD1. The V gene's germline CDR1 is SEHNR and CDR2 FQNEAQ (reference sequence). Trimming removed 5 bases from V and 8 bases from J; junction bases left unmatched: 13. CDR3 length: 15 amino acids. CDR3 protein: CASSDTGTGSVGYTF. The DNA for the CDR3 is TGTGCCAGCAGCGATACCGGGACAGGCTCGGTGGGCTACACCTTC.

In DNA form, the CDR3 reads TGTGCCAGCAGCCGCGCAGGTGGGACTGAAGCTTTCTTT. Translation gives CASSRAGGTEAFF. This rearrangement joins TRBV9 to TRBJ1-1; no firm D call. Germline V CDR1 and CDR2: SGDLS, YYNGEE. The CDR3 contains 13 residues. V lost 4 bases, J lost 5 bases, and 12 bases lay in between. The whole variable domain, remainder taken from reference TRBV9 and TRBJ1-1, is DSGVTQTPKHLITATGQRVTLRCSPRSGDLSVYWYQQSLDQGLQFLIQYYNGEERAKGNILERFSAQQFPDLHSELNLSSLELGDSALYFCASSRAGGTEAFFGQGTRLTVV.

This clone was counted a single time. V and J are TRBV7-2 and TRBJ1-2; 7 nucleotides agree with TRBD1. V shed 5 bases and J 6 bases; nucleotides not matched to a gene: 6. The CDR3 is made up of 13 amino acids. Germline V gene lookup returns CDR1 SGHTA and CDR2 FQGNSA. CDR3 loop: CASSNTGVHGYTF. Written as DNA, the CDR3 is TGTGCCAGCAGCAATACAGGGGTTCATGGCTACACCTTC. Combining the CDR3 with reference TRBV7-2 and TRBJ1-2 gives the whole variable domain GAGVSQSPSNKVTEKGKDVELRCDPISGHTALYWYRQSLGQGLEFLIYFQGNSAPDKSGLPSDRFSAERTGGSVSTLTIQRTQQEDSAVYLCASSNTGVHGYTFGSGTRLTVV.

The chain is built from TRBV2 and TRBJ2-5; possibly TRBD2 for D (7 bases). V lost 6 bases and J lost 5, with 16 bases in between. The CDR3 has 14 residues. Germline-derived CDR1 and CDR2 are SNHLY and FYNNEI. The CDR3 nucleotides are TGTGCCAGCAGCCCTCGGGGGGCGGGGGAGACCCAGTACTTC. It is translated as CASSPRGAGETQYF.

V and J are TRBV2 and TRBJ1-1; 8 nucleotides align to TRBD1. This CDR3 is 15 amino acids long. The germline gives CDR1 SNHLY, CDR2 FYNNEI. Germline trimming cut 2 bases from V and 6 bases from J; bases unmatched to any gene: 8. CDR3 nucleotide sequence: TGTGCCAGCAGTGAATTCCAGGGGGCAATGGCTGAAGCTTTCTTT. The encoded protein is CASSEFQGAMAEAFF.

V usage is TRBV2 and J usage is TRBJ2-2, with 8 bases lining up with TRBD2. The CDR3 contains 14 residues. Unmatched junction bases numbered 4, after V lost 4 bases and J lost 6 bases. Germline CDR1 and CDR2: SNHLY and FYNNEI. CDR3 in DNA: TGTGCCAGCAGTGGGGGCGGGAGGCCCGGGGAGCTGTTTTTT. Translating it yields CASSGGGRPGELFF.

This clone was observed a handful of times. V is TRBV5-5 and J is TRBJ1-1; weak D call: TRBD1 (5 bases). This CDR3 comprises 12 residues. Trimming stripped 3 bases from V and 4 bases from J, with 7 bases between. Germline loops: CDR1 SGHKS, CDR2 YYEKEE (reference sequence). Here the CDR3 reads CASSSRVTEAFF. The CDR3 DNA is TGTGCCAGCAGCTCCAGGGTCACTGAAGCTTTCTTT.

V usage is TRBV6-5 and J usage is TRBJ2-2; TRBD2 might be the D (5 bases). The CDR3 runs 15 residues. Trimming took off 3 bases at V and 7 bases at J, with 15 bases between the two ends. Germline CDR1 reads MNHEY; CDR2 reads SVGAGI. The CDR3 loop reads CASSYINSEGGELFF. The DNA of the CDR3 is TGTGCCAGCAGTTATATTAATAGCGAGGGCGGGGAGCTGTTTTTT.

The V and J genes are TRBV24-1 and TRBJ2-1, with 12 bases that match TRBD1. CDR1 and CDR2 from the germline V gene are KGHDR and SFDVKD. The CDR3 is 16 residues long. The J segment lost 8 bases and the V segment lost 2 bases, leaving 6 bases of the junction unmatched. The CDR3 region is CATSDSWDRGLDEQFF. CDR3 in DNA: TGTGCCACCAGTGATTCATGGGACAGGGGGCTCGATGAGCAGTTCTTC.

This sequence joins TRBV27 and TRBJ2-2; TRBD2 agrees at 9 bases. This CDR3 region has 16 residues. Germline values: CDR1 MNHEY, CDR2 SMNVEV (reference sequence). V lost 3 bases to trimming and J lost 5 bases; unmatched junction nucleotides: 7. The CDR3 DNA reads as TGTGCCAGCAGTTTCTCCGGGACTAGCAGAACCGGGGAGCTGTTTTTT. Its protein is CASSFSGTSRTGELFF.

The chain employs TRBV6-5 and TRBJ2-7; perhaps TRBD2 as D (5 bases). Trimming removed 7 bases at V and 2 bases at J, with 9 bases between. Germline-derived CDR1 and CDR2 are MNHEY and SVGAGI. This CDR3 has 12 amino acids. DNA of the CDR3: TGTGCCAGCACGGGGAGAACCTACGAGCAGTACTTC. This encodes CASTGRTYEQYF.

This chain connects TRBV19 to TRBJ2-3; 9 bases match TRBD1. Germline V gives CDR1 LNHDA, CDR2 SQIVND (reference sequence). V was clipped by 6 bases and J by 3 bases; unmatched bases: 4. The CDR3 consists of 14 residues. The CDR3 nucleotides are TGTGCCAGTAGACTTGACAGGGGGACAGATACGCAGTATTTT. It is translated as CASRLDRGTDTQYF. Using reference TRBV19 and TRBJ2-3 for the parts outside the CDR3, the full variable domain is DGGITQSPKYLFRKEGQNVTLSCEQNLNHDAMYWYRQDPGQGLRLIYYSQIVNDFQKGDIAEGYSVSREKKESFPLTVTSAQKNPTAFYLCASRLDRGTDTQYFGPGTRLTVL.

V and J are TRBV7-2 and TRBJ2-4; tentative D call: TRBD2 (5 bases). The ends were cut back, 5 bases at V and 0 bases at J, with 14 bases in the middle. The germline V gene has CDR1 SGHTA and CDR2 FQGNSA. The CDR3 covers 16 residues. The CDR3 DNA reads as TGTGCCAGCAGCCCCCGGCGGGCTCTAGCCAAAAACATTCAGTACTTC. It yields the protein CASSPRRALAKNIQYF. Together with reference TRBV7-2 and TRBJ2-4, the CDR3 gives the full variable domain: GAGVSQSPSNKVTEKGKDVELRCDPISGHTALYWYRQSLGQGLEFLIYFQGNSAPDKSGLPSDRFSAERTGGSVSTLTIQRTQQEDSAVYLCASSPRRALAKNIQYFGAGTRLSVL.

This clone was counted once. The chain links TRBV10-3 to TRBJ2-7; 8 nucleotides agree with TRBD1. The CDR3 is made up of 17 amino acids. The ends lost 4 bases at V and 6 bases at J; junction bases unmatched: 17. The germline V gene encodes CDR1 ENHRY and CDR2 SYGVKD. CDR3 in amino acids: CAISAPKGTGGIREQYF. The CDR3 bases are TGTGCCATCAGTGCGCCAAAGGGTACAGGGGGTATACGCGAGCAGTACTTC.

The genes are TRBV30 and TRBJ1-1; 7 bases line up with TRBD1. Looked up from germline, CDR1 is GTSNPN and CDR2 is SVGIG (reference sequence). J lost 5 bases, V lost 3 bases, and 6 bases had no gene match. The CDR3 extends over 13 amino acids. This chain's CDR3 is CAWSIGGGTEAFF. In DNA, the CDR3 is TGTGCCTGGAGCATAGGGGGCGGAACTGAAGCTTTCTTT.

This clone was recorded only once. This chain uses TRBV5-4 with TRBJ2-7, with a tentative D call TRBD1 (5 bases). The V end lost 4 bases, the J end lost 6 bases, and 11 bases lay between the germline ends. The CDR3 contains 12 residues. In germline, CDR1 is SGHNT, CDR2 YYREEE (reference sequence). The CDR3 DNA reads TGTGCCAGCAGCAAAAACAGGCTCGAGCAGTACTTC. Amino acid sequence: CASSKNRLEQYF.

The chain's CDR3 is CASSFSGREQYF. The DNA of the CDR3 is TGTGCCAGCAGTTTTTCGGGGAGGGAACAGTATTTT. The chain carries TRBV6-5 and TRBJ2-3; 7 bases are a match to TRBD2. There are 12 residues in the CDR3. With V trimmed by 4 bases and J by 12 bases, 7 bases remained unmatched. Germline CDR1 is MNHEY and CDR2 is SVGAGI.

CDR3 protein: CASSSGTGAQETQYF. The CDR3 DNA follows: TGTGCCAGCAGCTCCGGGACAGGGGCACAAGAGACCCAGTACTTC. V usage is TRBV5-4 and J usage is TRBJ2-5, with TRBD1 matching over 10 bases. The germline CDR1 and CDR2 sequences are SGHNT and YYREEE (reference sequence). CDR3 size: 15 residues. The trim removed 3 bases at V and 2 bases at J, leaving 4 bases unmatched. Full variable domain (outside the CDR3, taken from reference TRBV5-4 and TRBJ2-5): ETGVTQSPTHLIKTRGQQVTLRCSSQSGHNTVSWYQQALGQGPQFIFQYYREEENGRGNFPPRFSGLQFPNYSSELNVNALELDDSALYLCASSSGTGAQETQYFGPGTRLLVL.

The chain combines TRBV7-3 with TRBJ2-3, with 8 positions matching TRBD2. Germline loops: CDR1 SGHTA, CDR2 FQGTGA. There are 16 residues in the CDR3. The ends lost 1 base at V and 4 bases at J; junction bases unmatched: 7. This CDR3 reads CASSLRSGRNSDTQYF. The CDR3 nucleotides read TGTGCCAGCAGCTTAAGGAGCGGGAGAAACTCAGATACGCAGTATTTT.

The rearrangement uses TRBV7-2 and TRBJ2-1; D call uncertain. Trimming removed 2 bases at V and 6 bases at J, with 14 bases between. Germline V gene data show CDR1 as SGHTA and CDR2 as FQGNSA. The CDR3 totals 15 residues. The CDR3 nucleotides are TGTGCCAGCAGCTTAAGAACCCTGAACACCAATGAGCAGTTCTTC. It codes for CASSLRTLNTNEQFF.

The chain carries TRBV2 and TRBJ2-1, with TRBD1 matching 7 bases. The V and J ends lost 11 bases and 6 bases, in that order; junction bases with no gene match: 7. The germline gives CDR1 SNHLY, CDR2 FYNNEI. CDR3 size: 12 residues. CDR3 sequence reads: CASSRQGNEQFF. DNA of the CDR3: TGTGCCTCTAGCAGACAGGGCAATGAGCAGTTCTTC.